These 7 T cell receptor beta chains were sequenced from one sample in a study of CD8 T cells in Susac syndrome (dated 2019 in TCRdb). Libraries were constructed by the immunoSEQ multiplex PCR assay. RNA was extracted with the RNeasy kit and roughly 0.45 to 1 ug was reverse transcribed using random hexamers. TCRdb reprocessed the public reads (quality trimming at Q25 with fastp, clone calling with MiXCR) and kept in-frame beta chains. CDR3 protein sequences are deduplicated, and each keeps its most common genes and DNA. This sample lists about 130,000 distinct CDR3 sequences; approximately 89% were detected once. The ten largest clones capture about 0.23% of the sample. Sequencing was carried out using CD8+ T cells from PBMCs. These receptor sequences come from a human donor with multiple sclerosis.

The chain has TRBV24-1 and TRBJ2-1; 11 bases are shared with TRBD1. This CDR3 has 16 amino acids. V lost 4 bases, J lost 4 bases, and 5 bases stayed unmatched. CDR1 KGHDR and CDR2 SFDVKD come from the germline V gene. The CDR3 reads CATSDPGTGGYNEQFF. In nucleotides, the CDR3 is TGTGCCACCAGTGACCCCGGGACAGGGGGGTACAATGAGCAGTTCTTC.

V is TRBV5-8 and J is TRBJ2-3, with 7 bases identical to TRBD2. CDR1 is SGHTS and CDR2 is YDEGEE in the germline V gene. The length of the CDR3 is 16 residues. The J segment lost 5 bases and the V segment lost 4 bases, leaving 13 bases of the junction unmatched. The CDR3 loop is CASSINGEGQLDTQYF. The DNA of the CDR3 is TGTGCCAGCAGCATCAATGGGGAGGGCCAGTTAGATACGCAGTATTTT.

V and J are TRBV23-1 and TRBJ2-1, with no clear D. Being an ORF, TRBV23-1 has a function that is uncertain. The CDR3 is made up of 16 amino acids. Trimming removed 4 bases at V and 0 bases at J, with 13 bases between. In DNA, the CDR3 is TGCGCCAGCAGTCCGCAATACTCCCACTCCTACAATGAGCAGTTCTTC. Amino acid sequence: CASSPQYSHSYNEQFF.

The CDR3 DNA follows: TGCGCCAGCAGCCAAGCCCAGGGTTCATCCTACGAGCAGTACTTC. This encodes CASSQAQGSSYEQYF. The chain employs TRBV4-3 and TRBJ2-7, with D perhaps TRBD1 (5 bases). Looked up from germline, CDR1 is LGHNA and CDR2 is YSLEER. Trimming shortened V by 1 base and J by 1 base, and 11 bases separated the two germline ends. The CDR3 has 15 residues.

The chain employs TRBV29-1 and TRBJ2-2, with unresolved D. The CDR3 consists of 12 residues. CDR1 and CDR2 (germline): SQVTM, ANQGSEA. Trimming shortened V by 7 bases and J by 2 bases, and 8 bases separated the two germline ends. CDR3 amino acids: CSAERNTGELFF. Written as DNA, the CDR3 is TGCAGCGCTGAGCGTAACACCGGGGAGCTGTTTTTT.

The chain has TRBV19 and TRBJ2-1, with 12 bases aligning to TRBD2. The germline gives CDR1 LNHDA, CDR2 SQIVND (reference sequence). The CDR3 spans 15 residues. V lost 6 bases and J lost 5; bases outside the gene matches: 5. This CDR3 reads CASSLAGGPNNEQFF. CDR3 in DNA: TGTGCCAGTAGCCTAGCGGGAGGGCCGAACAATGAGCAGTTCTTC. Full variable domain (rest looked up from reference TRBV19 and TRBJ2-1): DGGITQSPKYLFRKEGQNVTLSCEQNLNHDAMYWYRQDPGQGLRLIYYSQIVNDFQKGDIAEGYSVSREKKESFPLTVTSAQKNPTAFYLCASSLAGGPNNEQFFGPGTRLTVL.

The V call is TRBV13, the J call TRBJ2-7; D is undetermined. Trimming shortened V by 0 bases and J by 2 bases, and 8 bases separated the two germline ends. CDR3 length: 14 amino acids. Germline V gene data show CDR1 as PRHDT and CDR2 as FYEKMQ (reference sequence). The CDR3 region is CASSLGVLPYEQYF. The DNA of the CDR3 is TGTGCCAGCAGCTTAGGAGTTCTCCCCTACGAGCAGTACTTC.